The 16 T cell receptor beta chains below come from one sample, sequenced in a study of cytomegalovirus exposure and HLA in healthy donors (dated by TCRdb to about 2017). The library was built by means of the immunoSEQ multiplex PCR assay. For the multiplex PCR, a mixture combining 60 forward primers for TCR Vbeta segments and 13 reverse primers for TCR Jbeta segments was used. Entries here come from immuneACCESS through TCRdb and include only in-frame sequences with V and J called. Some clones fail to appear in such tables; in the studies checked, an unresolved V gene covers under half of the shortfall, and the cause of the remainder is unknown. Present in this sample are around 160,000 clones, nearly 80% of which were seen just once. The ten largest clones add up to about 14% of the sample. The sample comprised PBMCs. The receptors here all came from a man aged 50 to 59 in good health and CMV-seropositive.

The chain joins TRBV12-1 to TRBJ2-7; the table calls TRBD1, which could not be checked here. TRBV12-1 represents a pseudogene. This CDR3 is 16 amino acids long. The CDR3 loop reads CASRLHSRQGRYEQYV. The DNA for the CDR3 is TGTGCCAGCAGACTCCACTCGAGACAGGGTCGGTACGAGCAGTACGTC.

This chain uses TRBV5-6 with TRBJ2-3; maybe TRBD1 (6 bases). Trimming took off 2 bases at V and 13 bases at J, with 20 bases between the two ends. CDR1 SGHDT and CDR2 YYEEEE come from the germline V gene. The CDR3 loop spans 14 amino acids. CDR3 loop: CASSFPGTPLRKYF. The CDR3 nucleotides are TGTGCCAGCAGCTTCCCAGGGACACCACTAAGGAAGTATTTT.

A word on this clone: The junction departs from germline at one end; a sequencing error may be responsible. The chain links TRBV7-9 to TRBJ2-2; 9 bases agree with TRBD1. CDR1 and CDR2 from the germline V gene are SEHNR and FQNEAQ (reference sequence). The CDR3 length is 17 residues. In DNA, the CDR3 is TGTTCCAGCAGCTTAGTGAAGGGACAGGGGAACACCGGGGAGCTGTTTTTT. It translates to CSSSLVKGQGNTGELFF.

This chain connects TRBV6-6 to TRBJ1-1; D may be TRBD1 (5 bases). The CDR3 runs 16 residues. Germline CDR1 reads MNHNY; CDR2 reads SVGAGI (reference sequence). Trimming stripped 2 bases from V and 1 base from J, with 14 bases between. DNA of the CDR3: TGTGCCAGCAGTTACGGCCTCTCCAGGGAGAACACTGAAGCTTTCTTT. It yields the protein CASSYGLSRENTEAFF.

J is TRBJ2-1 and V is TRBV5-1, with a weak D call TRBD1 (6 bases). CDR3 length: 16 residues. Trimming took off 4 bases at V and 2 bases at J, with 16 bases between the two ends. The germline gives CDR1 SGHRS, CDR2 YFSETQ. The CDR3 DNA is TGCGCCAGCAGCCCCGGGACAACCAGGACCTACAATGAGCAGTTCTTC. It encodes CASSPGTTRTYNEQFF.

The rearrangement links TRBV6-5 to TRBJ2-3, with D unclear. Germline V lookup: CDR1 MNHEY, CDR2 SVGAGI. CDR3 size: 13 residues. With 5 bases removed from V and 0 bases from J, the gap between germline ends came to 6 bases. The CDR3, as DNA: TGTGCCAGCAGTCTTCCTAGCACAGATACGCAGTATTTT. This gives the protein CASSLPSTDTQYF.

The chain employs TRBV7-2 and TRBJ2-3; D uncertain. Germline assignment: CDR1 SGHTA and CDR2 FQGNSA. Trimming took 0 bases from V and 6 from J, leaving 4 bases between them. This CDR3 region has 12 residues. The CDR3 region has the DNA TGTGCCAGCAGCTTAGCATCGGATACGCAGTATTTT. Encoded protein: CASSLASDTQYF. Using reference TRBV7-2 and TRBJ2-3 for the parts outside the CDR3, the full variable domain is GAGVSQSPSNKVTEKGKDVELRCDPISGHTALYWYRQSLGQGLEFLIYFQGNSAPDKSGLPSDRFSAERTGGSVSTLTIQRTQQEDSAVYLCASSLASDTQYFGPGTRLTVL.

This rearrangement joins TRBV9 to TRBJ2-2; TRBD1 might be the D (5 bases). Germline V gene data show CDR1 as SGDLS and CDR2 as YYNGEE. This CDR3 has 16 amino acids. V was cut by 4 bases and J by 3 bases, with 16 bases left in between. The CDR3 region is CASSLSYPGYTGELFF. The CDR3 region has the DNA TGTGCCAGCAGCCTTTCCTACCCAGGGTACACCGGGGAGCTGTTTTTT.

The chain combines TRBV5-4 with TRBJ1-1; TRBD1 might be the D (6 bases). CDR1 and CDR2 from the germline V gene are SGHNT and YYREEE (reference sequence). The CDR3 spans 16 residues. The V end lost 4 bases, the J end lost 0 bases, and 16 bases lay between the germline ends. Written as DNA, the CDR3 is TGTGCCAGCAGCCGGGGGGGGCCTGTCATGAACACTGAAGCTTTCTTT. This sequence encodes CASSRGGPVMNTEAFF.

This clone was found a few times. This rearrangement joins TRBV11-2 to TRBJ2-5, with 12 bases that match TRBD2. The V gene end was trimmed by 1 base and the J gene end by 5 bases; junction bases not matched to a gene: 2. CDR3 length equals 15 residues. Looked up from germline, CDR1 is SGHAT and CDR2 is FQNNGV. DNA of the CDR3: TGTGCCAGCAGCTTAGGAGGGACTAGCGGGGAGACCCAGTACTTC. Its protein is CASSLGGTSGETQYF.

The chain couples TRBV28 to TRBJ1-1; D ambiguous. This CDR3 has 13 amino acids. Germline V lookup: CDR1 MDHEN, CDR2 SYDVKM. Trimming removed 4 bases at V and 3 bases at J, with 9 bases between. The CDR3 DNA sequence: TGTGCCAGCAGTTCCGGGGTGGACACTGAAGCTTTCTTT. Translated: CASSSGVDTEAFF.

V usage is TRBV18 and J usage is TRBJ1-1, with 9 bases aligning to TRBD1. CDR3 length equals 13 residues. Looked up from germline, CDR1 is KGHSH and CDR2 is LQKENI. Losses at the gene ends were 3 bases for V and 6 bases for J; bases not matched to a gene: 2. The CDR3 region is CASSPGQGPEAFF. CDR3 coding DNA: TGTGCCAGCTCACCGGGACAGGGTCCTGAAGCTTTCTTT.

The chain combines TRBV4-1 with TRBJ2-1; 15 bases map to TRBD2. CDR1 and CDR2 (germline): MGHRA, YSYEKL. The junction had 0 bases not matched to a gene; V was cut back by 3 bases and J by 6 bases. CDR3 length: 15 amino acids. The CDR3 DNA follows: TGCGCCAGCAGCCAGGGACTAGCGGGAGGCAATGAGCAGTTCTTC. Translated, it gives CASSQGLAGGNEQFF.

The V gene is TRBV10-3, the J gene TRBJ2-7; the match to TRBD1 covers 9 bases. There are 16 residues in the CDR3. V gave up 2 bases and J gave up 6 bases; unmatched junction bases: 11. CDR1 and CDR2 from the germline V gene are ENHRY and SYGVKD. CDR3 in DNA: TGTGCCATCAGTGAGGGGTCCGGGACAGGGAGTTCCGAGCAGTACTTC. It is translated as CAISEGSGTGSSEQYF.

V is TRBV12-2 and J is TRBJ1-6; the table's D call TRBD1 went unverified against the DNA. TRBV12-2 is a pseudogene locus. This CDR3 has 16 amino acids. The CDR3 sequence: CASRPEGTGSRSPLHF. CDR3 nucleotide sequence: TGTGCAAGTCGCCCCGAGGGGACAGGGTCTCGTTCACCCCTCCACTTT.

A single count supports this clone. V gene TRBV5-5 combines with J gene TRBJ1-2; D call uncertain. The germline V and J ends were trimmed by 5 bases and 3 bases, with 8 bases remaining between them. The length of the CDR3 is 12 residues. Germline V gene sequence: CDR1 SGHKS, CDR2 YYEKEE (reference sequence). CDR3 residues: CASSREHYGYTF. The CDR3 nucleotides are TGTGCCAGCAGTAGGGAGCACTATGGCTACACCTTC.